These T cell receptor beta chains were read from a single sample in a study of identical twins. TCRdb re-derived calls from the 5' RACE reads in MiXCR, one entry per CDR3 protein. Of some 600,000 distinct CDR3 sequences listed, around 7.4% were seen once; the top ten hold about 1.6%. These data are also associated with another study on yellow fever vaccine responses in identical twins.

The sequenced sample consisted of PBMCs. These receptors originate from a woman aged 18-29 years in good health. Both conserved end residues are part of each CDR3. Each record gives: clone size, CDR3 length, V gene, J gene, D gene, CDR3 protein, CDR3 DNA. A D gene is named only where the DNA matches it firmly. Where a row states a size, it is once, few, many or the class of an expanded clone; other rows omit it.

abundance: many
len: 17
v_gene: TRBV20-1
j_gene: TRBJ2-2
d_gene: .
CDR3aa: CSARTPPGAGWTGELFF
CDR3nt: TGCAGTGCTAGAACCCCCCCGGGGGCGGGATGGACCGGGGAGCTGTTTTTT

abundance: .
len: 15
v_gene: TRBV12-3/TRBV12-4
j_gene: TRBJ2-1
d_gene: TRBD2
CDR3aa: CASSLLSGSRNEQFF
CDR3nt: TGTGCCAGCAGTCTCCTTAGCGGGAGTCGGAATGAGCAGTTCTTC

abundance: few
len: 15
v_gene: TRBV3-1
j_gene: TRBJ1-3
d_gene: TRBD1
CDR3aa: CASSQGSTGAYTIYF
CDR3nt: TGTGCCAGCAGCCAAGGATCGACAGGGGCCTACACCATATATTTT

abundance: few
len: 14
v_gene: TRBV20-1
j_gene: TRBJ1-1
d_gene: .
CDR3aa: CSAPTRGLNTEAFF
CDR3nt: TGCAGTGCTCCCACGCGGGGGCTGAACACTGAAGCTTTCTTT

abundance: .
len: 14
v_gene: TRBV4-1
j_gene: TRBJ2-1
d_gene: TRBD1
CDR3aa: CASSPTWTGNEQFF
CDR3nt: TGCGCCAGCAGCCCCACCTGGACAGGCAATGAGCAGTTCTTC

abundance: .
len: 16
v_gene: TRBV7-2
j_gene: TRBJ2-3
d_gene: .
CDR3aa: CASSLVAVGGTDTQYF
CDR3nt: TGTGCCAGCAGCTTAGTGGCGGTGGGGGGCACAGATACGCAGTATTTT

abundance: many
len: 13
v_gene: TRBV7-9
j_gene: TRBJ1-3
d_gene: .
CDR3aa: CASSSRTGNTIYF
CDR3nt: TGTGCCAGCAGCTCCAGAACTGGAAACACCATATATTTT

abundance: .
len: 13
v_gene: TRBV7-6
j_gene: TRBJ2-5
d_gene: .
CDR3aa: CASSFVRQETQYF
CDR3nt: TGTGCCAGCAGCTTTGTTAGACAAGAGACCCAGTACTTC

abundance: .
len: 16
v_gene: TRBV7-6
j_gene: TRBJ1-1
d_gene: TRBD1
CDR3aa: CASSLVTGGMNTEAFF
CDR3nt: TGTGCCAGCAGCTTAGTGACAGGGGGAATGAACACTGAAGCTTTCTTT

abundance: few
len: 13
v_gene: TRBV6-1
j_gene: TRBJ1-2
d_gene: .
CDR3aa: CASSEAGSYGYTF
CDR3nt: TGTGCCAGCAGTGAAGCGGGCTCATATGGCTACACCTTC

abundance: few
len: 15
v_gene: TRBV7-9
j_gene: TRBJ2-5
d_gene: .
CDR3aa: CASSSAEGGQETQYF
CDR3nt: TGTGCCAGCAGCTCCGCCGAGGGGGGGCAAGAGACCCAGTACTTC

abundance: .
len: 14
v_gene: TRBV5-1
j_gene: TRBJ1-1
d_gene: TRBD1
CDR3aa: CASSFATGGTEAFF
CDR3nt: TGCGCCAGCAGCTTTGCGACAGGGGGCACTGAAGCTTTCTTT

abundance: many
len: 15
v_gene: TRBV20-1
j_gene: TRBJ2-1
d_gene: TRBD1
CDR3aa: CSARDRQGAYNEQFF
CDR3nt: TGCAGTGCTAGGGATCGACAGGGGGCTTACAATGAGCAGTTCTTC

abundance: many
len: 17
v_gene: TRBV7-2
j_gene: TRBJ2-7
d_gene: .
CDR3aa: CASSLIAGQGGSYEQYF
CDR3nt: TGTGCCAGCAGCTTAATAGCGGGGCAGGGGGGCTCCTACGAGCAGTACTTC

abundance: few
len: 17
v_gene: TRBV6-1
j_gene: TRBJ2-1
d_gene: TRBD2
CDR3aa: CASSDGTSGRNYNEQFF
CDR3nt: TGTGCCAGCAGTGACGGGACTAGCGGGAGGAACTACAATGAGCAGTTCTTC

abundance: few
len: 15
v_gene: TRBV3-1
j_gene: TRBJ2-1
d_gene: .
CDR3aa: CASSQGGTSHNEQFF
CDR3nt: TGTGCCAGCAGCCAAGGCGGGACTTCCCACAATGAGCAGTTCTTC

abundance: many
len: 15
v_gene: TRBV5-6
j_gene: TRBJ2-7
d_gene: TRBD2
CDR3aa: CASSLFASGRYEQYF
CDR3nt: TGTGCCAGCAGCTTGTTTGCTAGCGGGAGGTACGAGCAGTACTTC

abundance: few
len: 14
v_gene: TRBV11-3
j_gene: TRBJ2-7
d_gene: TRBD1
CDR3aa: CASSDGQGIYEQYF
CDR3nt: TGTGCCAGCAGCGATGGACAGGGTATTTACGAGCAGTACTTC

abundance: many
len: 14
v_gene: TRBV3-1
j_gene: TRBJ1-2
d_gene: TRBD1
CDR3aa: CASSHEGQSYGYTF
CDR3nt: TGTGCCAGCAGCCATGAGGGACAGAGCTATGGCTACACCTTC

abundance: .
len: 14
v_gene: TRBV6-4
j_gene: TRBJ1-5
d_gene: .
CDR3aa: CASSDSPGVQPQHF
CDR3nt: TGTGCCAGCAGTGACTCGCCCGGGGTTCAGCCCCAGCATTTT

abundance: .
len: 17
v_gene: TRBV3-1
j_gene: TRBJ1-2
d_gene: TRBD1
CDR3aa: CASSQDWAGQGWYGYTF
CDR3nt: TGTGCCAGCAGCCAAGATTGGGCAGGACAGGGTTGGTATGGCTACACCTTC

abundance: .
len: 20
v_gene: TRBV20-1
j_gene: TRBJ2-1
d_gene: TRBD2
CDR3aa: CSASGPSLAGGHYSYNEQFF
CDR3nt: TGCAGTGCTAGCGGGCCTTCGCTAGCGGGAGGACATTACTCCTACAATGAGCAGTTCTTC

abundance: few
len: 14
v_gene: TRBV5-1
j_gene: TRBJ1-1
d_gene: TRBD1
CDR3aa: CASSLVEQGTEAFF
CDR3nt: TGCGCCAGCAGCTTGGTGGAACAGGGGACTGAAGCTTTCTTT

abundance: few
len: 14
v_gene: TRBV12-3/TRBV12-4
j_gene: TRBJ2-7
d_gene: .
CDR3aa: CASSLSLKPYEQYF
CDR3nt: TGTGCCAGCAGTTTGAGTCTGAAACCTTACGAGCAGTACTTC

abundance: many
len: 13
v_gene: TRBV5-8
j_gene: TRBJ1-5
d_gene: .
CDR3aa: CASSLERNQPQHF
CDR3nt: TGTGCCAGCAGCTTGGAGCGCAATCAGCCCCAGCATTTT

abundance: few
len: 14
v_gene: TRBV28
j_gene: TRBJ1-1
d_gene: .
CDR3aa: CASSLFGGMTEAFF
CDR3nt: TGTGCCAGCAGTTTATTCGGGGGGATGACTGAAGCTTTCTTT

abundance: few
len: 20
v_gene: TRBV11-1
j_gene: TRBJ2-7
d_gene: TRBD2
CDR3aa: CASSLGGWLAGPNPSYEQYF
CDR3nt: TGTGCCAGCAGCTTAGGAGGGTGGCTAGCGGGTCCCAACCCTTCTTACGAGCAGTACTTC

abundance: few
len: 12
v_gene: TRBV12-3/TRBV12-4
j_gene: TRBJ1-5
d_gene: .
CDR3aa: CASSLVAKPQHF
CDR3nt: TGTGCCAGCAGTTTAGTGGCTAAGCCCCAGCATTTT

abundance: many
len: 15
v_gene: TRBV12-3/TRBV12-4
j_gene: TRBJ1-4
d_gene: TRBD1
CDR3aa: CASRHQQGRSEKLFF
CDR3nt: TGTGCCAGCAGGCACCAACAGGGGAGGAGTGAAAAACTGTTTTTT

abundance: .
len: 19
v_gene: TRBV5-1
j_gene: TRBJ2-7
d_gene: .
CDR3aa: CASSLIGSWGDGLTYEQYF
CDR3nt: TGCGCCAGCAGCTTGATCGGTTCGTGGGGCGATGGACTGACCTACGAGCAGTACTTC

abundance: .
len: 17
v_gene: TRBV5-1
j_gene: TRBJ2-1
d_gene: .
CDR3aa: CASSLESETLFYNEQFF
CDR3nt: TGCGCCAGCAGCTTGGAATCGGAAACTCTTTTCTACAATGAGCAGTTCTTC

abundance: many
len: 14
v_gene: TRBV7-3
j_gene: TRBJ2-3
d_gene: .
CDR3aa: CASSFLAATDTQYF
CDR3nt: TGTGCCAGCAGCTTTCTCGCAGCGACGGATACGCAGTATTTT

abundance: many
len: 20
v_gene: TRBV25-1
j_gene: TRBJ2-1
d_gene: TRBD2
CDR3aa: CASSEIFVYASGGRYNEQFF
CDR3nt: TGTGCCAGCAGTGAAATATTCGTGTACGCTAGCGGGGGCCGCTACAATGAGCAGTTCTTC

abundance: many
len: 16
v_gene: TRBV24-1
j_gene: TRBJ2-5
d_gene: TRBD2
CDR3aa: CATSDLEAGVQETQYF
CDR3nt: TGTGCCACCAGTGACCTCGAAGCGGGAGTTCAAGAGACCCAGTACTTC

abundance: few
len: 16
v_gene: TRBV7-8
j_gene: TRBJ2-7
d_gene: .
CDR3aa: CASSLTGSPMSGEQYF
CDR3nt: TGTGCCAGCAGCTTAACGGGGAGCCCCATGAGTGGCGAGCAGTACTTC

abundance: .
len: 16
v_gene: TRBV7-9
j_gene: TRBJ1-1
d_gene: .
CDR3aa: CASSFGRSQMNTEAFF
CDR3nt: TGTGCCAGCAGCTTCGGTAGATCCCAGATGAACACTGAAGCTTTCTTT

abundance: few
len: 14
v_gene: TRBV24-1
j_gene: TRBJ2-5
d_gene: TRBD2
CDR3aa: CATSDFVGGETQYF
CDR3nt: TGTGCCACCAGTGATTTTGTGGGAGGGGAGACCCAGTACTTC

abundance: .
len: 17
v_gene: TRBV20-1
j_gene: TRBJ2-3
d_gene: TRBD2
CDR3aa: CSVATSGGSKGPDTQYF
CDR3nt: TGCAGTGTAGCCACTAGCGGGGGATCCAAAGGTCCAGATACGCAGTATTTT

abundance: few
len: 16
v_gene: TRBV24-1
j_gene: TRBJ2-1
d_gene: TRBD2
CDR3aa: CATSDSRTSGYNEQFF
CDR3nt: TGTGCCACCAGTGATTCAAGGACTAGCGGTTACAATGAGCAGTTCTTC

abundance: many
len: 14
v_gene: TRBV7-8
j_gene: TRBJ2-3
d_gene: .
CDR3aa: CASSSNRATDTQYF
CDR3nt: TGTGCCAGCAGCTCCAACAGGGCGACAGATACGCAGTATTTT

abundance: .
len: 15
v_gene: TRBV28
j_gene: TRBJ2-1
d_gene: .
CDR3aa: CASSYPRLSYNEQFF
CDR3nt: TGTGCCAGCAGTTACCCGAGATTGTCCTACAATGAGCAGTTCTTC

abundance: .
len: 14
v_gene: TRBV19
j_gene: TRBJ1-5
d_gene: .
CDR3aa: CASSPEGDNQPQHF
CDR3nt: TGTGCCAGTAGTCCTGAGGGGGATAATCAGCCCCAGCATTTT

abundance: many
len: 16
v_gene: TRBV5-5
j_gene: TRBJ1-1
d_gene: .
CDR3aa: CASSLALGLMNTEAFF
CDR3nt: TGTGCCAGCAGCTTGGCCTTGGGACTCATGAACACTGAAGCTTTCTTT

abundance: .
len: 16
v_gene: TRBV5-1
j_gene: TRBJ2-2
d_gene: .
CDR3aa: CASSKTGTPNTGELFF
CDR3nt: TGCGCCAGCAGCAAAACCGGGACACCGAACACCGGGGAGCTGTTTTTT

abundance: .
len: 14
v_gene: TRBV29-1
j_gene: TRBJ2-1
d_gene: TRBD2
CDR3aa: CSVDRLALNNEQFF
CDR3nt: TGCAGCGTTGACCGACTAGCGCTTAACAATGAGCAGTTCTTC

abundance: many
len: 11
v_gene: TRBV20-1
j_gene: TRBJ2-3
d_gene: .
CDR3aa: CSAPLGDTQYF
CDR3nt: TGCAGTGCCCCCCTAGGGGATACGCAGTATTTT

abundance: .
len: 15
v_gene: TRBV7-9
j_gene: TRBJ2-7
d_gene: .
CDR3aa: CASSLAVGLLSEQYF
CDR3nt: TGTGCCAGCAGCTTAGCGGTTGGACTCCTTTCCGAGCAGTACTTC

abundance: .
len: 19
v_gene: TRBV5-1
j_gene: TRBJ2-1
d_gene: TRBD2
CDR3aa: CASSWGLAGGPDSQNEQFF
CDR3nt: TGCGCCAGCAGCTGGGGACTAGCGGGGGGCCCTGACTCACAAAATGAGCAGTTCTTC

abundance: .
len: 17
v_gene: TRBV5-1
j_gene: TRBJ2-1
d_gene: TRBD2
CDR3aa: CASSASAGESSYNEQFF
CDR3nt: TGCGCCAGCAGCGCGAGCGCGGGGGAGAGCTCCTACAATGAGCAGTTCTTC

abundance: many
len: 16
v_gene: TRBV10-3
j_gene: TRBJ1-3
d_gene: .
CDR3aa: CAISLSGHVAGNTIYF
CDR3nt: TGTGCCATCAGCCTATCGGGACATGTGGCCGGAAACACCATATATTTT